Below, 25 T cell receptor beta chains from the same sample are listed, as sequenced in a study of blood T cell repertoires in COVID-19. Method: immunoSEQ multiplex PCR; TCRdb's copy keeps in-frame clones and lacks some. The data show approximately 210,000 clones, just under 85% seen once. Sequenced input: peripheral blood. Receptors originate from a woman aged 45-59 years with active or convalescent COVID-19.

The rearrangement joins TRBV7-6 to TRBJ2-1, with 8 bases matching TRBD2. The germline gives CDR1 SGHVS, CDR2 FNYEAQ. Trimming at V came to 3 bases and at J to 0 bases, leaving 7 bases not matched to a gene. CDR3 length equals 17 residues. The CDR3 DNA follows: TGTGCCAGCAGCTTCTATATAGCGGGACACTCCTACAATGAGCAGTTCTTC. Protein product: CASSFYIAGHSYNEQFF.

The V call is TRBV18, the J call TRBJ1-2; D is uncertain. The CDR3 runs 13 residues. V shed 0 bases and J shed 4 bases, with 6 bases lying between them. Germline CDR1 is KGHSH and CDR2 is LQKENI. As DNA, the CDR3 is TGTGCCAGCTCACCACCGACACCCTATGGCTACACCTTC. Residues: CASSPPTPYGYTF.

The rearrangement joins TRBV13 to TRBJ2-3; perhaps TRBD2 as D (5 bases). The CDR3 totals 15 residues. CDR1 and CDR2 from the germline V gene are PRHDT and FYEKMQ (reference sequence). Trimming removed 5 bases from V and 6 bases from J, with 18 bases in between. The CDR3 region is CASSPDLRAFDTQYF. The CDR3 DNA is TGTGCCAGCAGCCCGGACCTGCGGGCATTCGATACGCAGTATTTT.

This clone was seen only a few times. The CDR3 DNA follows: TGTGCCAGCAGCCATAACGGGAGGCTCGATGAGCAGTTCTTC. It specifies CASSHNGRLDEQFF. The V gene is TRBV3-1 (or the pseudogene TRBV3-2), the J gene TRBJ2-1, with 7 bases fitting TRBD2. V was pared by 3 bases and J by 8 bases, with 7 bases of the junction left unmatched. The CDR3 totals 14 residues. In germline, CDR1 is LGHDT, CDR2 YNNKEL (reference sequence).

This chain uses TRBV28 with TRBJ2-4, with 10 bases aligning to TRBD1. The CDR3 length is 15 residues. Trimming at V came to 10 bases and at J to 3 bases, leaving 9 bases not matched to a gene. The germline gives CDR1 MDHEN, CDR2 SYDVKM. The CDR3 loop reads CATSTGGADKNIQYF. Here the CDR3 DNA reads TGTGCCACTTCGACAGGGGGCGCGGACAAAAACATTCAGTACTTC.

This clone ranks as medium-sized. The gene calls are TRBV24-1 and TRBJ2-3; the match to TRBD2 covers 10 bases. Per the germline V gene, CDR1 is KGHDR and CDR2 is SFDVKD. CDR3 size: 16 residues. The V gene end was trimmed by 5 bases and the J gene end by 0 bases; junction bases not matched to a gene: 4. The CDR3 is CATSATSGASTDTQYF. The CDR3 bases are TGTGCCACCAGTGCCACTAGCGGGGCCAGCACAGATACGCAGTATTTT.

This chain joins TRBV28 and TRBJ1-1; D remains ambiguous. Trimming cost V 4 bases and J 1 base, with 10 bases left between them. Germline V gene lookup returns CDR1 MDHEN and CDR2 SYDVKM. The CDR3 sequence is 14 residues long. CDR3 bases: TGTGCCAGCAGTTCCCCCGTTCCGAACACTGAAGCTTTCTTT. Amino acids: CASSSPVPNTEAFF. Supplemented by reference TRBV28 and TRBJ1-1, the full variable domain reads DVKVTQSSRYLVKRTGEKVFLECVQDMDHENMFWYRQDPGLGLRLIYFSYDVKMKEKGDIPEGYSVSREKKERFSLILESASTNQTSMYLCASSSPVPNTEAFFGQGTRLTVV.

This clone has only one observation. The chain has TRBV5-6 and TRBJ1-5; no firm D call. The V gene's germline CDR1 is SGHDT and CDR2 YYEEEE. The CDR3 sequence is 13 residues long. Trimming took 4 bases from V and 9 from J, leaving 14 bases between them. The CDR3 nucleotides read TGTGCCAGCAGCGGCGGGCGGGCCCGGCCCCAGCATTTT. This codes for CASSGGRARPQHF.

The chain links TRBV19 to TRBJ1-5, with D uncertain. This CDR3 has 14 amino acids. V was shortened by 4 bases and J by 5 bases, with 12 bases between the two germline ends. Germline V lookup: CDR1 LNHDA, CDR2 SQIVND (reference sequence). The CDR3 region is CASSRTDTDQPQHF. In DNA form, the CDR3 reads TGTGCCAGTAGTAGAACAGACACGGATCAGCCCCAGCATTTT.

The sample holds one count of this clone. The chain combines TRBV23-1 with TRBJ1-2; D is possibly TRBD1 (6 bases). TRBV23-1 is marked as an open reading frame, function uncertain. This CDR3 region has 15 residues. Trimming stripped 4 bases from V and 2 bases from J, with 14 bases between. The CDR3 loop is CASSLFGTPNYGYTF. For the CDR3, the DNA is TGCGCCAGCAGTCTCTTCGGGACACCAAACTATGGCTACACCTTC.

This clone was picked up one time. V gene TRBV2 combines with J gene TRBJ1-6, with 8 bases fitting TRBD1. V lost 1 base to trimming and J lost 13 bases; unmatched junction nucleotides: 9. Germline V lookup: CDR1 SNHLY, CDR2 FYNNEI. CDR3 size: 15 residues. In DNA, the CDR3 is TGTGCCAGCAGTGAAGGGACAGGGATACATACCCCCCTCCACTTT. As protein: CASSEGTGIHTPLHF.

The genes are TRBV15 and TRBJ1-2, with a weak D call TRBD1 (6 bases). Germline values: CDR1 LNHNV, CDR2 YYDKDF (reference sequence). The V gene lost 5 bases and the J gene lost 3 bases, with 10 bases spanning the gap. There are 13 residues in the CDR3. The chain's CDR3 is CATSRDTHYGYTF. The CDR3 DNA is TGTGCCACCAGCCGGGACACTCACTATGGCTACACCTTC.

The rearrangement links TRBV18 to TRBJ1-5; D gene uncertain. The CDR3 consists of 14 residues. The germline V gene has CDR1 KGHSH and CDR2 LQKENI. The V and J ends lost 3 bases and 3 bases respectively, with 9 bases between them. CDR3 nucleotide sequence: TGTGCCAGCTCACCTATGGGCCCCAATCAGCCCCAGCATTTT. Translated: CASSPMGPNQPQHF. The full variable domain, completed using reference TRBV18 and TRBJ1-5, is NAGVMQNPRHLVRRRGQEARLRCSPMKGHSHVYWYRQLPEEGLKFMVYLQKENIIDESGMPKERFSAEFPKEGPSILRIQQVVRGDSAAYFCASSPMGPNQPQHFGDGTRLSIL.

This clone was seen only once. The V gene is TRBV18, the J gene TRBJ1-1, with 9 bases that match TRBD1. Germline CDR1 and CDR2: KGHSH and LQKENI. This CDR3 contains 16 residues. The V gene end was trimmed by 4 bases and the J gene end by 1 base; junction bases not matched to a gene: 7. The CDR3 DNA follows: TGTGCCAGCTCACAAAATCCGGGACAGGGGAACACTGAAGCTTTCTTT. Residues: CASSQNPGQGNTEAFF.

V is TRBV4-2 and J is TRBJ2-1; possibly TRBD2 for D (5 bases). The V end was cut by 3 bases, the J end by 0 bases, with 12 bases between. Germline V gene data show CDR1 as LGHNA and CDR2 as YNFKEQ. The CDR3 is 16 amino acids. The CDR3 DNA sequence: TGTGCCAGCAGCCAGGGAGTCCAGAGCTCCTACAATGAGCAGTTCTTC. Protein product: CASSQGVQSSYNEQFF.

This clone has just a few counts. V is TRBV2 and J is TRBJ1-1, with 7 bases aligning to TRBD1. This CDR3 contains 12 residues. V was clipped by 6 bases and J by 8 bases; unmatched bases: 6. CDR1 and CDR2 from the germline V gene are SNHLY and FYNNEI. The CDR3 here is CASSTGEGEAFF. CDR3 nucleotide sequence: TGTGCCAGCAGCACAGGGGAAGGCGAAGCTTTCTTT.

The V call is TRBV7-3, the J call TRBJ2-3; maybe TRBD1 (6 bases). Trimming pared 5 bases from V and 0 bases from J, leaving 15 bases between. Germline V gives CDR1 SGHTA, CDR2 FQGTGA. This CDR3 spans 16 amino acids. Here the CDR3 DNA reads TGTGCCAGCAGCCCTCGGACAGCAGTCAGCACAGATACGCAGTATTTT. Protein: CASSPRTAVSTDTQYF.

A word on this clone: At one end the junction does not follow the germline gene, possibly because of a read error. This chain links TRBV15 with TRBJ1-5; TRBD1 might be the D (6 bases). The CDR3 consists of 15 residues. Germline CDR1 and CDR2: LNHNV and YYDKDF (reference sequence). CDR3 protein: CATSGEGGATQPQHF. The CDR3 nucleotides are TGTGCCACCAGCGGAGAGGGGGGGGCGACTCAGCCCCAGCATTTT. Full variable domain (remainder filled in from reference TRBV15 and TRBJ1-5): DAMVIQNPRYQVTQFGKPVTLSCSQTLNHNVMYWYQQKSSQAPKLLFHYYDKDFNNEADTPDNFQSRRPNTSFCFLDIRSPGLGDTAMYLCATSGEGGATQPQHFGDGTRLSIL.

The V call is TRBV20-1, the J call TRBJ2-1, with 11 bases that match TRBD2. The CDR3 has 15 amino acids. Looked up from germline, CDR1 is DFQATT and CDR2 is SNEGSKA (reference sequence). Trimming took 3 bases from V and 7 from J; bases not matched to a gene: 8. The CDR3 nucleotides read TGCAGTGCTAGTGCCAGACTAGCGGGAAAGAATGAGCAGTTCTTC. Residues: CSASARLAGKNEQFF.

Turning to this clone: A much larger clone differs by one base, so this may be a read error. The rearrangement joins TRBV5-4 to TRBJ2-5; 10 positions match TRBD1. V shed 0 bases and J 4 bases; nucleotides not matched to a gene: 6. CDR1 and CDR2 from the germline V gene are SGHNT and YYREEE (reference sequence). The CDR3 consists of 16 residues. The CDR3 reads CASSLGGQGGVETQYF. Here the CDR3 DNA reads TGTGCCAGCAGCTTGGGCGGACAGGGGGGCGTAGAGACCCAGTACTTC.

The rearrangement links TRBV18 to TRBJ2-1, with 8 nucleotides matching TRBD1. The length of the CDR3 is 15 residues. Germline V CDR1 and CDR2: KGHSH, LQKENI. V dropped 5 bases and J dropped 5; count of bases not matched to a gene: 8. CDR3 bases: TGTGCCAGCTCATCGCGACAGGGGAGAAACAATGAGCAGTTCTTC. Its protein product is CASSSRQGRNNEQFF.

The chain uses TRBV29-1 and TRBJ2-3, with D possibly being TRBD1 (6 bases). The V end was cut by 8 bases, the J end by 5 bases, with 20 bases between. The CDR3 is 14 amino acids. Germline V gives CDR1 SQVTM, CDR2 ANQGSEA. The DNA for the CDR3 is TGCAGCTCCCGGTCGCGACAGGTAATAGATACGCAGTATTTT. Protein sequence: CSSRSRQVIDTQYF.

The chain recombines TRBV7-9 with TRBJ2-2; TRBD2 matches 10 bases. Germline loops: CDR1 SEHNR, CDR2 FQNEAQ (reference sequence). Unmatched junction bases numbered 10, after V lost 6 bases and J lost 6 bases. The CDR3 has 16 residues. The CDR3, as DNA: TGTGCCAGCAGTTTGGCCAACCTAGCGGGAGCCGGGGAGCTGTTTTTT. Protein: CASSLANLAGAGELFF.

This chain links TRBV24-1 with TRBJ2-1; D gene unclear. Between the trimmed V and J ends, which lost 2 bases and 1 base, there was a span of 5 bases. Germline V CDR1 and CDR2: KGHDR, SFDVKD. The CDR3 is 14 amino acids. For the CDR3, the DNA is TGTGCCACCAGTGATTATAAATCCTACAATGAGCAGTTCTTC. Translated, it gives CATSDYKSYNEQFF.

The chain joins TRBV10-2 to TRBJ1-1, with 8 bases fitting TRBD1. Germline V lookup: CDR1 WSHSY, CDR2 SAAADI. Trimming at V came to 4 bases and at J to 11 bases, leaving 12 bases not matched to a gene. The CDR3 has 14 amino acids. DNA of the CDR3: TGCGCCAGCAGTGTTCAGGGGGCCCCCCCCTCGGCTTTCTTT. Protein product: CASSVQGAPPSAFF.